The clone carrying this TCR beta chain was detected only a few times. Its matching antigen is unknown. Primers included in the PCR were 60 Vbeta and 13 Jbeta primers. Only in-frame clones appear in the TCRdb table, and some are missing; sequencing was by immunoSEQ multiplex PCR. The repertoire consists of roughly 180,000 clones, with around 82% occurring once and the leading ten covering approximately 0.26%. The data derive from a study of cytomegalovirus exposure and HLA in healthy donors. Whole-study findings and limits: Later on, analysis showed that most CMV-associated TCR beta chains appeared to be HLA-restricted. A link between a missense DCLRE1C variant and TCR beta V- and J-gene trimming emerged from a later analysis. The authors later found HLA-associated TCR beta chains more clonally expanded than equally common others.

Each donor was nominally healthy when sampled (though unrecorded immune exposures were likely). This CDR3 has 14 residues. Germline V lookup: CDR1 SNHLY, CDR2 FYNNEI. V shed 5 bases and J 7 bases; nucleotides not matched to a gene: 7. The specimen sequenced was PBMCs. The clonotype originates from a boy between 10 and 17 years old in good health and CMV-seronegative. The rearrangement uses TRBV2 and TRBJ1-4; 7 bases are shared with TRBD1. DNA for the CDR3: TGTGCCAGCAGTCCCGACAGGGTCAGTGAAAAACTGTTTTTT. It codes for CASSPDRVSEKLFF.